This entry features one TCR beta chain sequence. Its target is not known. The data derive from a study of shared clonotypes between healthy human individuals. Using immunoSEQ multiplex PCR, the repertoire was profiled, and TCRdb retains in-frame clones only, with some absent. The table has fewer than 400,000 clones, approximately 79% seen once. Trimming cost V 8 bases and J 4 bases; bases outside gene matches: 5. CDR3 length: 13 amino acids. Germline CDR1 and CDR2: MNHNS and SASEGT. The study drew all its donors from Caucasian adults living in Nashville, Tennessee. Study-wide points: The generation probabilities recorded for non-shared clonotypes fell below those of clonotypes shared by all four donors. Several donors held about 5% of naive CD4 clonotypes in common.

The TCR sequence derives from a man aged 30-40 years in good health. V is TRBV6-1 and J is TRBJ2-3, with 8 bases identical to TRBD1. Sequencing was done on a sample of memory CD4+ T cells sorted from blood. Subset reported: CD45RA-negative fraction. In DNA, the CDR3 is TGTGCCAGCGTGTACAGGGGGGCAGATACGCAGTATTTT. This encodes CASVYRGADTQYF.